What follows are 11 T cell receptor beta chains derived from one specimen sequenced in a study of PD-1 blockade in classical Hodgkin lymphoma. Every patient experienced relapse after autologous stem cell transplantation, and brentuximab vedotin exposure varied. The method was immunoSEQ multiplex PCR; TCRdb's version includes in-frame clones alone and lacks a portion of them. The sample has 130,000 to 150,000 clones, approximately 80% seen once. Specimen: peripheral blood mononuclear cells (PBMCs), collected before the second cycle of nivolumab. The receptor set was obtained from a human donor with classical Hodgkin lymphoma.

The V call is TRBV5-6, the J call TRBJ2-7; D not certain. There are 14 residues in the CDR3. From germline, CDR1 is SGHDT and CDR2 YYEEEE. Trimming cost V 0 bases and J 0 bases, with 7 bases left between them. The CDR3 is CASSLEASSYEQYF. The DNA for the CDR3 is TGTGCCAGCAGCTTGGAGGCGTCCTCCTACGAGCAGTACTTC.

This sequence joins TRBV7-2 and TRBJ2-2; D gene ambiguous. This CDR3 contains 14 residues. CDR1 and CDR2 from the germline V gene are SGHTA and FQGNSA. The V and J ends lost 4 bases and 5 bases respectively, with 11 bases between them. DNA for the CDR3: TGTGCCAGCAGCTCGGGCAGTAGGACCGGGGAGCTGTTTTTT. It yields the protein CASSSGSRTGELFF.

The chain recombines TRBV10-3 with TRBJ2-5; no clear D gene. Between the trimmed V and J ends, which lost 0 bases and 5 bases, there was a span of 10 bases. The CDR3 length is 14 residues. The germline V gene has CDR1 ENHRY and CDR2 SYGVKD. The CDR3 protein is CAISESKGPETQYF. The CDR3 DNA sequence: TGTGCCATCAGTGAGTCGAAAGGGCCGGAGACCCAGTACTTC.

The V call is TRBV5-1, the J call TRBJ1-2, with D unclear. This CDR3 is built from 14 residues. Per the germline V gene, CDR1 is SGHRS and CDR2 is YFSETQ. Trimming left V 1 base short and J 4 bases short, with 11 bases between. This chain's CDR3 is CASSLWVEGYGYTF. DNA of the CDR3: TGCGCCAGCAGCTTGTGGGTGGAGGGCTATGGCTACACCTTC. The variable domain in full, with the rest retrieved from reference TRBV5-1 and TRBJ1-2, is KAGVTQTPRYLIKTRGQQVTLSCSPISGHRSVSWYQQTPGQGLQFLFEYFSETQRNKGNFPGRFSGRQFSNSRSEMNVSTLELGDSALYLCASSLWVEGYGYTFGSGTRLTVV.

This clone has ten or more counts. The chain carries TRBV5-4 and TRBJ2-2, with D perhaps given as TRBD1 or TRBD2 (6 bases each). Trimming stripped 5 bases from V and 9 bases from J, with 14 bases between. CDR3 length: 13 residues. Germline lookup yields CDR1 SGHNT and CDR2 YYREEE (reference sequence). The CDR3 loop is CASSPTGRWELFF. In nucleotides, the CDR3 is TGTGCCAGCAGTCCTACAGGGAGGTGGGAGCTGTTTTTT.

The chain links TRBV7-2 to TRBJ1-5, with D maybe TRBD1 (5 bases). The length of the CDR3 is 15 residues. The V end lost 5 bases, the J end lost 0 bases, and 11 bases lay between the germline ends. In germline, CDR1 is SGHTA, CDR2 FQGNSA. This CDR3 is CASSQLGHSNQPQHF. The DNA of the CDR3 is TGTGCCAGCAGCCAGCTGGGGCATAGCAATCAGCCCCAGCATTTT.

V is TRBV12-1 and J is TRBJ2-3; the DNA was not compared with TRBD2, the D call given in the table. TRBV12-1 represents a pseudogene. The CDR3 covers 12 residues. The CDR3 coding sequence is TGTGTGAGTACCCGCCGCACAGATACGCAGTATTTT. Amino acids: CVSTRRTDTQYF.

The rearrangement links TRBV29-1 to TRBJ2-7; possible D gene TRBD2, 6 bases. CDR1 and CDR2 from the germline V gene are SQVTM and ANQGSEA. V lost 4 bases, J lost 0 bases, and 10 bases lay in between. This CDR3 is 13 amino acids long. The CDR3 spells CSVGDFSSYEQYF. The DNA of the CDR3 is TGCAGCGTTGGGGACTTTAGCTCCTACGAGCAGTACTTC.

In its sample, this clone was seen many times. V is TRBV7-2 and J is TRBJ1-2, with unresolved D. CDR1 and CDR2 from the germline V gene are SGHTA and FQGNSA. Trimming took off 5 bases at V and 1 base at J, with 8 bases between the two ends. CDR3 size: 13 residues. For the CDR3, the DNA is TGTGCCAGCAGCCCTGAGAGTAACTATGGCTACACCTTC. Translation: CASSPESNYGYTF. Together with reference TRBV7-2 and TRBJ1-2, the CDR3 gives the full variable domain: GAGVSQSPSNKVTEKGKDVELRCDPISGHTALYWYRQSLGQGLEFLIYFQGNSAPDKSGLPSDRFSAERTGGSVSTLTIQRTQQEDSAVYLCASSPESNYGYTFGSGTRLTVV.

The genes are TRBV4-1 and TRBJ1-5; D uncertain. This CDR3 has 17 residues. V lost 0 bases and J 0 bases, leaving 12 bases between the germline ends. CDR1 and CDR2 (germline): MGHRA, YSYEKL. The CDR3 nucleotides are TGCGCCAGCAGCCAAGACCCGCTAGACTATAGCAATCAGCCCCAGCATTTT. Its protein is CASSQDPLDYSNQPQHF.

Concerning this clone itself: This CDR3 is also generated by other DNA sequences in the sample. This chain joins TRBV30 and TRBJ2-4; D uncertain. This CDR3 spans 13 amino acids. From germline, CDR1 is GTSNPN and CDR2 SVGIG (reference sequence). Trimming cost V 4 bases and J 3 bases, with 10 bases left between them. In DNA, the CDR3 is TGTGCCTGGAAAGGGCCAGACAAAAACATTCAGTACTTC. Its protein product is CAWKGPDKNIQYF.